This TCR beta chain was identified during a study of identical twins. As for this clonotype: Its antigen is unidentified.

CDR1 and CDR2 from the germline V gene are MNHEY and SMNVEV (reference sequence). The ends were cut back, 5 bases at V and 4 bases at J, with 14 bases in the middle. The CDR3 is 15 residues long. Findings and limits, study-wide: With monozygotic twins, out-of-frame TCR alpha sharing exceeded what models estimated.

TCRdb redid the calling of the 5' RACE reads with MiXCR, one entry per CDR3 protein. The sample shows about 220,000 distinct CDR3 sequences, roughly 7.5% of them seen only once. This sample was also put to use in a study of yellow fever vaccine responses in identical twins.

The sequence derives from a woman younger than 35 in good health. Sequenced material: CD8+ T cells sorted from blood. V gene TRBV27 combines with J gene TRBJ2-2, with D maybe TRBD1 (5 bases). In nucleotides, the CDR3 is TGTGCCAGCAGTCAGACAGACATGGGCACCGGGGAGCTGTTTTTT. Translating gives CASSQTDMGTGELFF.